The clone carrying this T cell receptor beta chain was seen many times. Compared with germline, one end of the junction differs, possibly owing to a read error. These data come from a study of T-cell reconstitution after alpha-beta-depleted transplantation in children. For TCRbeta, the library was prepared with unique molecular identifiers. TCRdb reprocessed the PCR reads with MiXCR, giving one entry per CDR3 protein. The sample has some 640,000 distinct CDR3 sequences; roughly 17% are singletons. The TCR originated in a human donor who donated a stem cell graft to a child with acute myeloid leukemia. Sequenced material: PBMCs from the stem cell graft donor, taken from the stem cell graft.

The CDR3 DNA sequence: TGCAGCGTGGAAGCAGAGAATGCCTATGGCTACACCTTC. Translation gives CSVEAENAYGYTF. This chain joins TRBV29-1 and TRBJ1-2; no clear D. The CDR3 length is 13 residues. CDR1 is SQVTM, CDR2 ANQGSEA, per germline.